Following are 30 T cell receptor beta chains from one sample sequenced in a study of T cell clonality in common variable immunodeficiency. TCRdb keeps only in-frame clones here, not all; method: immunoSEQ multiplex PCR. The counts give more than 55,000 clones, none of them seen only once; about 0.85% is held by the top ten. The sequenced material came from peripheral blood mononuclear cells. These receptors all come from a person aged 18 to 69 in good health.

This clone occurred many times. The read comes to an end 3 residues before the CDR3 does, leaving the germline J gene to fill in the end. This chain joins TRBV5-4 and TRBJ1-1; 8 nucleotides match TRBD1. The V segment lost 7 bases and the J segment 5 bases; nucleotides outside the gene matches: 10. This CDR3 spans 14 amino acids. Germline CDR1 is SGHNT and CDR2 is YYREEE (reference sequence). The CDR3 loop reads CASWRTGWATEAFF. Partial CDR3 DNA: TGTGCCAGCTGGCGGACAGGGTGGGCGACTGAA.

This clone was found many times. The read ends 3 residues shy of where the CDR3 ends; the end is completed using the germline J gene. J is TRBJ2-5 and V is TRBV19, with 8 bases identical to TRBD2. The trim removed 1 base at V and 2 bases at J, leaving 6 bases unmatched. This CDR3 is built from 16 residues. From germline, CDR1 is LNHDA and CDR2 SQIVND (reference sequence). The CDR3 region is CASSIGRSGGQETQYF. Partial CDR3 DNA: TGTGCCAGTAGTATAGGTCGAAGCGGGGGACAAGAGACC.

This clone was counted at least ten times. The CDR3 end is not reached by the read, which stops 3 residues before it; the germline J gene fills it in. The chain couples TRBV28 to TRBJ1-4, with TRBD1 as a possible D gene (5 bases). From germline, CDR1 is MDHEN and CDR2 SYDVKM. V lost 6 bases to trimming and J lost 10 bases, with 18 bases between them. This CDR3 comprises 14 residues. The DNA read from the CDR3 is TGTGCCAGCAGGGTCGGGGGGGGTGAGGGAAAA. Its translation is CASRVGGGEGK. The CDR3 as a whole reads CASRVGGGEGKLFF.

This clone was detected ten times or more. The CDR3 end is not reached by the read, which stops 3 residues before it; the germline J gene fills it in. V is TRBV6-1 and J is TRBJ2-5, with 9 positions matching TRBD1. Trimming cost V 3 bases and J 5 bases; bases outside gene matches: 4. CDR1 MNHNS and CDR2 SASEGT come from the germline V gene. This CDR3 contains 14 residues. The CDR3: CASSDTGGGETQYF. CDR3 DNA, as far as it was read: TGTGCCAGCAGTGATACAGGGGGCGGCGAGACC.

With regard to this clone: The read finishes 3 residues shy of the CDR3 end, and the germline J gene is used to complete it. The chain uses TRBV19 and TRBJ2-3; TRBD2 matches at 7 bases. Per the germline V gene, CDR1 is LNHDA and CDR2 is SQIVND (reference sequence). This CDR3 has 15 residues. CDR3 amino acids: CASRDRGVKMRPQYF. CDR3 DNA, as far as it was read: TGTGCCAGTAGGGACCGGGGGGTGAAGATGCGGCCG.

This clone was seen many times. Read sequence stops 3 residues before the CDR3 end, and the germline J gene provides the missing end. The chain links TRBV19 to TRBJ1-2; D perhaps matches TRBD1 (6 bases). This CDR3 has 13 residues. Germline CDR1 and CDR2: LNHDA and SQIVND (reference sequence). V gave up 8 bases and J gave up 3 bases, with 13 bases separating them. Partial CDR3 DNA: TGTGCCAGTTATACAGGGCGCGACTATGGC. Protein product: CASYTGRDYG. The complete CDR3 reads CASYTGRDYGYTF.

This clone has at least ten counts. The junction departs from the called germline gene at one end, perhaps through a read error. The read ends 3 residues early relative to the CDR3; the germline J gene fills the gap. The V call is TRBV4-2, the J call TRBJ1-2, with 9 bases that match TRBD1. The CDR3 is 15 amino acids. The germline gives CDR1 LGHNA, CDR2 YNFKEQ. The DNA read from the CDR3 is TGCGCCAGCAGCCTGGGGACAGGGTCGAACTATGGC. Amino acid sequence: CASSLGTGSNYG. The whole CDR3 sequence reads CASSLGTGSNYGYTF.

This clone was detected ten times or more. The CDR3 is cut off 3 residues early in the read; its end comes from the germline J gene. The chain combines TRBV5-1 with TRBJ2-1, with 8 bases identical to TRBD2. The V gene's germline CDR1 is SGHRS and CDR2 YFSETQ. The CDR3 is 16 residues long. The J segment lost 4 bases and the V segment lost 1 base, leaving 7 bases of the junction unmatched. This chain's CDR3 is CASSLLSAGGYNEQFF. The covered CDR3 bases are TGCGCCAGCAGCTTGCTCTCCGCGGGGGGTTACAATGAG.

For this clone: The observed sequence ends 3 residues before the CDR3 terminus, with the missing tail filled in from the germline J gene. V gene TRBV7-9 combines with J gene TRBJ1-2; 10 nucleotides agree with TRBD1. This CDR3 is 15 amino acids long. Germline CDR1 SEHNR, CDR2 FQNEAQ (reference sequence). This CDR3 reads CASSLGQGASNDYTF. The part of the CDR3 DNA that was read is TGTGCCAGCAGCTTAGGACAGGGGGCCAGCAATGAC.

In its sample, this clone was seen many times. The read ends 3 residues shy of where the CDR3 ends; the end is completed using the germline J gene. V usage is TRBV11-2 and J usage is TRBJ1-1; D is possibly TRBD1 (6 bases). V was cut by 6 bases and J by 5 bases, with 19 bases left in between. Per the germline V gene, CDR1 is SGHAT and CDR2 is FQNNGV. The CDR3 length is 15 residues. The CDR3 loop is CASRIAARGWTEAFF. The covered CDR3 bases are TGTGCCAGCAGGATAGCCGCCAGGGGATGGACTGAA.

This clone has more than one count but fewer than ten. Partial CDR3 DNA: TGTGCCAGCAGTGTAAGGCGGGGAGTGGGGGAAAAG. Amino acid sequence: CASSVRRGVGEK. The full-length CDR3 reads as CASSVRRGVGEKLFF. The J gene is TRBJ2-2, the V gene TRBV7-2; TRBD2 is a possible D gene (6 bases). The missing CDR3 end, 3 residues past where the read stops, is filled in from the germline J gene. CDR1 and CDR2 (germline): SGHTA, FQGNSA. This CDR3 contains 15 residues. Together with reference TRBV7-2 and TRBJ2-2, the CDR3 gives the full variable domain: GAGVSQSPSNKVTEKGKDVELRCDPISGHTALYWYRQSLGQGLEFLIYFQGNSAPDKSGLPSDRFSAERTGGSVSTLTIQRTQQEDSAVYLCASSVRRGVGEKLFFGEGSRLTVL.

This clone has a count of ten or more. Read coverage stops 3 residues before the CDR3 terminus; the germline J gene supplies the remainder. This rearrangement joins TRBV10-2 to TRBJ2-5; 7 bases align to TRBD1. Germline CDR1 reads WSHSY; CDR2 reads SAAADI. J was trimmed by 5 bases and V by 6 bases; bases with no gene match: 6. The length of the CDR3 is 13 residues. The part of the CDR3 DNA that was read is TGCGCCAGCAGCGAGGGGGCATTGGAGACC. Protein product: CASSEGALET. The whole CDR3 sequence reads CASSEGALETQYF.

This clone was observed many times. The observed sequence ends 3 residues before the CDR3 terminus, with the missing tail filled in from the germline J gene. The rearrangement links TRBV30 to TRBJ1-4; 10 bases are a match to TRBD1. There are 16 residues in the CDR3. The junction had 13 bases not matched to a gene; V was cut back by 5 bases and J by 7 bases. Looked up from germline, CDR1 is GTSNPN and CDR2 is SVGIG (reference sequence). The CDR3 sequence: CAWGDRGGLRGEKLFF. The sequenced part of the CDR3 DNA is TGTGCCTGGGGGGACAGGGGAGGGTTAAGAGGTGAAAAA.

This clone came up many times. The observed sequence ends 3 residues before the CDR3 terminus, with the missing tail filled in from the germline J gene. The chain combines TRBV5-4 with TRBJ2-2, with 9 bases identical to TRBD1. V shed 1 base and J 7 bases; nucleotides not matched to a gene: 8. The germline V gene has CDR1 SGHNT and CDR2 YYREEE (reference sequence). The CDR3 sequence is 16 residues long. The DNA read from the CDR3 is TGTGCCAGCAGCTTGTACTACAGGGGGCAGGGCGGGGAG. This encodes CASSLYYRGQGGE. The full CDR3 is CASSLYYRGQGGELFF.

Ten or more counts support this clone. The CDR3 end is not reached by the read, which stops 3 residues before it; the germline J gene fills it in. This chain uses TRBV11-2 with TRBJ1-2; D may be TRBD1 (5 bases). There are 14 residues in the CDR3. Germline assignment: CDR1 SGHAT and CDR2 FQNNGV. V was trimmed by 1 base and J by 7 bases, leaving 13 bases between them. The CDR3 reads CASSLAVTDGGYTF. CDR3 bases read: TGTGCCAGCAGCTTAGCCGTGACAGATGGTGGC.

The table lists this clone with many counts. Read coverage stops 3 residues before the CDR3 terminus; the germline J gene supplies the remainder. The chain employs TRBV7-3 and TRBJ2-1; TRBD2 matches 10 bases. V gave up 4 bases and J gave up 3 bases; unmatched junction bases: 3. In germline, CDR1 is SGHTA, CDR2 FQGTGA. The CDR3 sequence is 15 residues long. CDR3 sequence reads: CASSSGTSVYNEQFF. The DNA read from the CDR3 is TGTGCCAGCAGCTCGGGGACTAGCGTCTACAATGAG.

This clone has at least ten counts. The read falls 3 residues short of the CDR3 end, and the missing part is taken from the germline J gene. The chain has TRBV5-1 and TRBJ2-5, with D possibly TRBD2 on 6 matching bases. The V gene lost 0 bases and the J gene lost 1 base, with 13 bases spanning the gap. Per germline, CDR1 SGHRS and CDR2 YFSETQ. The CDR3 has 16 residues. The CDR3 protein is CASSLEPGGLQETQYF. The sequenced CDR3 bases are TGCGCCAGCAGCTTGGAACCCGGGGGACTCCAAGAGACC.

This clone has ten or more counts. The observed sequence ends 3 residues before the CDR3 terminus, with the missing tail filled in from the germline J gene. V is TRBV2 and J is TRBJ2-7, with 12 bases identical to TRBD1. Germline CDR1 and CDR2: SNHLY and FYNNEI. Trimming at V came to 5 bases and at J to 5 bases, leaving 7 bases not matched to a gene. The length of the CDR3 is 15 residues. This CDR3 is CASSRTGTGGHEQYF. The covered CDR3 bases are TGTGCCAGCAGTCGAACCGGGACAGGGGGCCACGAG.

This clone was detected many times. Read coverage stops 3 residues before the CDR3 terminus; the germline J gene supplies the remainder. The genes are TRBV6-1 and TRBJ2-5; TRBD2 aligns across 7 bases. Germline lookup yields CDR1 MNHNS and CDR2 SASEGT. V shed 2 bases and J 3 bases; nucleotides not matched to a gene: 6. The CDR3 has 15 residues. The CDR3 reads CASSELTGTKETQYF. Incomplete CDR3 DNA: TGTGCCAGCAGTGAACTCACCGGGACTAAAGAGACC.

In its sample, this clone was seen many times. The read falls 3 residues short of the CDR3 end, and the missing part is taken from the germline J gene. J is TRBJ1-4 and V is TRBV28, with D maybe TRBD1 (5 bases). V was pared by 3 bases and J by 5 bases, with 16 bases between. The CDR3 totals 16 residues. Germline loops: CDR1 MDHEN, CDR2 SYDVKM. The chain's CDR3 is CASSFSQGPLNEKLFF. The CDR3 DNA, read in part, is TGTGCCAGCAGTTTTAGCCAGGGCCCCCTCAATGAAAAA.

This clone was seen repeatedly, ten times or more. Sequencing ends 3 residues short of the CDR3 end; the germline J gene provides the rest. The genes are TRBV19 and TRBJ2-2, with TRBD2 matching over 8 bases. J gave up 6 bases and V 3 bases, and 6 bases lay outside the gene matches. The CDR3 contains 15 residues. Germline V CDR1 and CDR2: LNHDA, SQIVND (reference sequence). CDR3 bases read: TGTGCCAGTAGTATGGAGCTAGCGGGTGCCGGGGAG. This gives the protein CASSMELAGAGE. The full CDR3 sequence reads CASSMELAGAGELFF.

At least ten counts were recorded for this clone. The observed sequence ends 3 residues before the CDR3 terminus, with the missing tail filled in from the germline J gene. The chain links TRBV20-1 to TRBJ1-2; D possibly corresponds to TRBD1 (6 bases). The CDR3 consists of 12 residues. Germline V gene lookup returns CDR1 DFQATT and CDR2 SNEGSKA (reference sequence). V shed 3 bases and J shed 3 bases, with 8 bases lying between them. The chain's CDR3 is CSARQGYYGYTF. CDR3 DNA (partial): TGCAGTGCTAGGCAGGGGTACTATGGC.

This clone was seen only a few times. A much larger clone differs from this one at a single base, so this may be a read error. The read falls 3 residues short of the CDR3 end, and the missing part is taken from the germline J gene. The V gene is TRBV18, the J gene TRBJ1-4; a possible D gene is TRBD1 (5 bases). The CDR3 consists of 14 residues. From germline, CDR1 is KGHSH and CDR2 LQKENI. The covered CDR3 bases are TGTGCCAGCTTAGTACCCTCTGGGGCCAACGTA. This encodes CASLVPSGANV. The CDR3, in full, reads CASLVPSGANVLFF.

This clone was recorded many times. Read data end 3 residues before the CDR3 end; the end is taken from the germline J gene. The chain is built from TRBV28 and TRBJ1-3; D might be TRBD1 (6 bases). CDR3 length: 18 residues. Trimming removed 6 bases from V and 0 bases from J, with 21 bases in between. In germline, CDR1 is MDHEN, CDR2 SYDVKM. The CDR3 bases that were read are TGTGCCAGCAGCCTACCAAGAACAGGGTCCTCCTCTGGAAACACC. It codes for CASSLPRTGSSSGNT. The whole CDR3 region reads CASSLPRTGSSSGNTIYF.

This clone showed up many times. The read terminates 3 residues ahead of where the CDR3 ends, so the germline J gene completes it. The chain employs TRBV7-2 and TRBJ1-6, with D perhaps TRBD1 (5 bases). In germline, CDR1 is SGHTA, CDR2 FQGNSA. The V end lost 2 bases, the J end lost 10 bases, and 15 bases lay between the germline ends. The CDR3 consists of 15 residues. CDR3 residues: CASSLSGSFGSPLHF. The DNA read from the CDR3 is TGTGCCAGCAGCTTATCAGGGAGCTTCGGGTCACCC.

There are many counts of this clone. The CDR3 end falls 3 residues outside the read, so it is completed with the germline J gene. The rearrangement joins TRBV10-1 to TRBJ2-2, with 10 bases identical to TRBD1. Germline trimming cut 2 bases from V and 5 bases from J; bases unmatched to any gene: 2. The CDR3 loop spans 15 amino acids. Germline-derived CDR1 and CDR2 are WNHNN and SYGVQD (reference sequence). CDR3 bases read: TGCGCCAGCAGTGAGGGGACAGGGGAGACCGGGGAG. Translated, it gives CASSEGTGETGE. The entire CDR3 is CASSEGTGETGELFF.

This clone was counted ten times or more. The DNA ends 3 residues before the CDR3 does, and the rest of the CDR3 is filled in from the germline J gene. The chain joins TRBV30 to TRBJ1-1; D perhaps matches TRBD1 (5 bases). V dropped 5 bases and J dropped 3 bases, with 13 bases sitting between them. Germline V gene lookup returns CDR1 GTSNPN and CDR2 SVGIG (reference sequence). This CDR3 contains 13 residues. CDR3 bases read: TGTGCCTGGTCAGGGAATAGGCACACTGAA. As protein: CAWSGNRHTE. The entire CDR3 sequence reads CAWSGNRHTEAFF.

This clone was seen repeatedly, ten times or more. Read coverage stops 3 residues before the CDR3 terminus; the germline J gene supplies the remainder. The J gene is TRBJ2-3, the V gene TRBV19; a weak D match, TRBD1 (6 bases). Germline CDR1 LNHDA, CDR2 SQIVND (reference sequence). Trimming left V 3 bases short and J 3 bases short, with 16 bases between. The length of the CDR3 is 16 residues. Partial CDR3 DNA: TGTGCCAGTAGTATTAATGCCGACAGGTTTACAGATACG. Translated, it gives CASSINADRFTDT. The full CDR3 reads CASSINADRFTDTQYF. The variable domain in full, with the rest retrieved from reference TRBV19 and TRBJ2-3, is DGGITQSPKYLFRKEGQNVTLSCEQNLNHDAMYWYRQDPGQGLRLIYYSQIVNDFQKGDIAEGYSVSREKKESFPLTVTSAQKNPTAFYLCASSINADRFTDTQYFGPGTRLTVL.

This chain's CDR3 is CSAYPRVNNEQFF. The CDR3 DNA, read in part, is TGCAGTGCGTACCCTCGGGTCAACAATGAG. The chain has TRBV20-1 and TRBJ2-1; D is unresolved. The sequence runs out 3 residues before the end of the CDR3; the remainder is reconstructed from the germline J gene. The CDR3 is made up of 13 amino acids. CDR1 DFQATT and CDR2 SNEGSKA come from the germline V gene (reference sequence). Trimming pared 6 bases from V and 5 bases from J, leaving 14 bases between.

This clone was recorded many times. With the read ending 3 residues before the CDR3 end, the germline J gene is used to fill in that end. The J gene is TRBJ2-7, the V gene TRBV20-1, with 10 bases that match TRBD1. Unmatched junction bases numbered 14, after V lost 3 bases and J lost 3 bases. CDR3 length: 17 amino acids. CDR1 is DFQATT, CDR2 SNEGSKA, per germline (reference sequence). The CDR3: CSARIRGRDRGLYEQYF. The CDR3 bases that were read are TGCAGTGCTAGGATACGGGGGCGGGACAGGGGTCTCTACGAG.